The TCR beta chain under discussion was sequenced for a study of blood T cell repertoires in COVID-19. Study at large: COVID-19 samples collected from the United States, Italy and Spain covered acute and convalescent phases.

In the original analysis: Reference gene primer amplification gave nucleated cell count estimates. Profiled with immunoSEQ multiplex PCR; TCRdb holds only in-frame clones, not every one. From that table come the V and J calls and clone size; the DNA was used to work out D and trimming. In the table there are about 100,000 clones, about 82% of which are singletons. CDR1 is SGHAT and CDR2 is FQDESV in the germline V gene (reference sequence). The CDR3 has 14 amino acids. V gave up 2 bases and J gave up 2 bases, with 10 bases separating them. The V call is TRBV11-1, the J call TRBJ2-7; D not certain. The receptor's source is an older woman in a cohort sampled during active or convalescent COVID-19. Sequenced: peripheral blood. The CDR3 loop reads CASSLQDLTYEQYF. CDR3 DNA sequence: TGTGCCAGCAGCTTACAGGATCTAACCTACGAGCAGTACTTC.